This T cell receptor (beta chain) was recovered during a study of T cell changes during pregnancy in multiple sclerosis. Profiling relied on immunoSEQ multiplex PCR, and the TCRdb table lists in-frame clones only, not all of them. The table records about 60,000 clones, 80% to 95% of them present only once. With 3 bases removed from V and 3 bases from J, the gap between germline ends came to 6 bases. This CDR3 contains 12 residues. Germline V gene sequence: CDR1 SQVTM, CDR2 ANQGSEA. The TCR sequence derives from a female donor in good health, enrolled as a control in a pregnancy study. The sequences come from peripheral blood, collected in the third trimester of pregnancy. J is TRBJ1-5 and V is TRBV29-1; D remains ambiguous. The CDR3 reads CSVEGNNQPQHF. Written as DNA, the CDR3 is TGCAGCGTTGAGGGCAACAATCAGCCCCAGCATTTT.